Listed below are T cell receptor beta chains from one sample, sequenced in a study of cytotoxic CD8 clonotypes in ibrutinib-treated CLL. TCRdb keeps only in-frame clones here, not all; method: immunoSEQ multiplex PCR. The sample records approximately 9,000 clones, 60% to 75% being singletons. The sample consisted of PBMCs, taken before ibrutinib treatment. The receptors derive from a human donor with chronic lymphocytic leukemia. CDR3s include the opening cysteine and the closing phenylalanine or tryptophan.

cdr3_length | v_call | cdr3_aa
14 | TRBV4-2 | CASSQDSGVNEQFF
11 | TRBV7-8 | CASSLGNEQFF
12 | TRBV19 | CARGGQVEKLFF
12 | TRBV18 | CASSPDRNEQFF
11 | TRBV20-1 | CSAGTGYGYTF
13 | TRBV15 | CATSRGPEETQYF
15 | TRBV5-8 | CASAPGLAPEETQYF
11 | TRBV20-1 | CSARTGPGDTF
11 | TRBV20-1 | CSRRVGTEAFF
16 | TRBV11-2 | CASSLGTANRQETQYF
13 | TRBV6-1 | CASKTTGQETQYF
16 | TRBV7-6 | CASNPLLVGQPNEQFF
16 | TRBV6-1 | CASREYGTGYPGELFF
14 | TRBV10-1 | CASSRTVSGNTIYF
16 | TRBV19 | CASSRATGSNPYEQYF
14 | TRBV7-9 | CASSQLVGFGTQYF
16 | TRBV4-1 | CASSQKIPPGLPEAFF
15 | TRBV6-1 | CASSDPPGRHNEQFF
15 | TRBV19 | CASSARDRGRAEAFF
14 | TRBV2 | CASFGTSGENEQFF
17 | TRBV5-6 | CASSLQGISFSGNTIYF
14 | TRBV29-1 | CSVESQEAYNEQFF
17 | TRBV27 | CASRGNLLGSSYNEQFF
14 | TRBV28 | CASSPPPGEETQYF
16 | TRBV28 | CASSLVRQGFTGELFF
15 | TRBV5-5 | CASSLAMSPSYGYTF
15 | TRBV6-5 | CASSYSPRMPYGYTF
14 | TRBV5-5 | CASSIGQRNTEAFF
13 | TRBV19 | CATSQVANTEAFF
12 | TRBV4-2 | CASSQPDGEQYF
14 | TRBV15 | CATSRAFQGHEQYF
11 | TRBV20-1 | CSAREMDSQYF
16 | TRBV28 | CASSFLGDRLNTEAFF
11 | TRBV29-1 | CSVEDLGGEYF
13 | TRBV6-1 | CASSDRVRQPQHF
17 | TRBV5-4 | CASSTDRVGGVTGELFF
13 | TRBV29-1 | CSVGRGSNEKLFF
15 | TRBV4-1 | CASSQDRTGGNGYTF
15 | TRBV5-4 | CASSLRVSTNYGYTF
14 | TRBV7-2 | CASKYDPLIYEQYF